Listed below are T cell receptor beta chains from one sample, sequenced in a study of blood T cells in healthy people across ages. TCRdb itself ran the 5' RACE reads through MiXCR, one entry per CDR3 protein. Among some 940,000 distinct CDR3 sequences listed, around 29% were seen once. These same records also appear under a second study, on T cells of mothers and their children.

Specimen: blood. The receptor source for this set is a woman in her thirties or forties in good health. Each CDR3 is given with its conserved first and last residue. The D gene is left open where the match is weak. Where a row states a size, it is once, few, many or the class of an expanded clone; other rows omit it.

clone_size j_call cdr3_length d_call v_call cdr3_aa cdr3_nt
. TRBJ1-2 14 . TRBV5-1 CASSLANRADGYTF TGCGCCAGCAGCTTGGCCAATAGGGCTGATGGCTACACCTTC
. TRBJ1-1 13 . TRBV19 CASSIGGPYEAFF TGTGCCAGTAGTATAGGGGGGCCATACGAAGCTTTCTTT
many TRBJ2-7 15 . TRBV10-3 CAISEVMSGAYEQYF TGTGCCATCAGTGAGGTCATGTCGGGTGCCTACGAGCAGTACTTC
few TRBJ2-7 12 . TRBV28 CASSVRPYEQYF TGTGCCAGCAGTGTCAGGCCCTACGAGCAGTACTTC
few TRBJ1-4 18 . TRBV7-9 CASSLVTARQGNNEKLFF TGTGCCAGCAGCTTAGTTACCGCTCGTCAGGGGAATAATGAAAAACTGTTTTTT
few TRBJ1-5 16 . TRBV19 CASSIPATGTNQPQHF TGTGCCAGTAGTATACCTGCGACAGGTACCAATCAGCCCCAGCATTTT
. TRBJ2-3 14 TRBD1 TRBV29-1 CSVPGQGGTDTQYF TGCAGCGTGCCGGGACAGGGGGGCACAGATACGCAGTATTTT
few TRBJ1-2 14 TRBD1 TRBV5-5 CASSLDRGQGGYTF TGTGCCAGCAGCTTGGACAGGGGGCAAGGGGGCTACACCTTC
many TRBJ2-5 15 . TRBV7-3 CASSSGRRAQETQYF TGTGCCAGCAGCTCTGGGCGCAGGGCCCAAGAGACCCAGTACTTC
once TRBJ1-2 17 . TRBV28 CASSYIGQRGSNYGYTF TGTGCCAGCAGCTATATTGGACAGAGAGGATCGAACTATGGCTACACCTTC
few TRBJ2-5 16 TRBD2 TRBV11-2 CASSSRTSGGERTQYF TGTGCCAGCAGCTCAAGGACTAGCGGGGGGGAGAGGACCCAGTACTTC
few TRBJ1-1 13 . TRBV11-2 CASSLGTVSEAFF TGTGCCAGCAGCTTAGGGACAGTTTCTGAAGCTTTCTTT
. TRBJ2-7 11 . TRBV20-1 CSARDRQAQYF TGCAGTGCTAGAGATCGGCAGGCGCAGTACTTC
. TRBJ1-2 12 . TRBV24-1 CASEGPKDGYTF TGTGCCAGCGAGGGACCAAAGGATGGCTACACCTTC
. TRBJ2-3 15 TRBD2 TRBV2 CASGRGGLSTDTQYF TGTGCCAGCGGACGGGGGGGCCTAAGCACAGATACGCAGTATTTT
many TRBJ2-3 13 . TRBV28 CASSPPATDTQYF TGTGCCAGCAGTCCCCCAGCAACAGATACGCAGTATTTT
many TRBJ2-3 14 . TRBV7-2 CASSPDRFTDTQYF TGTGCCAGCAGCCCCGACAGGTTCACAGATACGCAGTATTTT
few TRBJ1-6 14 . TRBV10-3 CAISENPQPSPLHF TGTGCCATCAGTGAGAACCCCCAGCCCTCACCCCTCCACTTT
. TRBJ2-7 13 . TRBV19 CASSMGVWYEQYF TGTGCCAGTAGTATGGGGGTTTGGTACGAGCAGTACTTC
. TRBJ1-6 17 . TRBV19 CASSIDRRSRGHSPLHF TGTGCCAGTAGTATAGATCGAAGGTCAAGGGGTCACTCACCCCTCCACTTT
. TRBJ2-3 13 . TRBV29-1 CSVEQDGTDTQYF TGCAGCGTAGAACAGGACGGCACAGATACACAGTATTTT
. TRBJ1-4 18 . TRBV4-2 CASSPNSRTGRFNEKLFF TGTGCCAGCAGCCCTAATTCGAGAACCGGCAGGTTTAATGAAAAACTGTTTTTT
. TRBJ2-5 13 . TRBV3-1 CASSQFDQGTQYF TGTGCCAGCAGCCAATTTGACCAAGGGACCCAGTACTTC
. TRBJ1-5 14 . TRBV29-1 CSAGSFYSNQPQHF TGCAGCGCTGGGAGTTTTTATAGCAATCAGCCCCAGCATTTT
. TRBJ2-7 15 . TRBV5-1 CASRIGAAPSYEQYF TGCGCCAGCAGAATAGGGGCGGCACCCTCCTACGAGCAGTACTTC
. TRBJ2-3 11 . TRBV2 CASKQGDTQYF TGTGCCAGCAAACAGGGAGATACGCAGTATTTT
. TRBJ2-5 16 TRBD2 TRBV20-1 CSATGTSGGPQETQYF TGCAGTGCAACCGGGACTAGCGGGGGGCCCCAAGAGACCCAGTACTTC
many TRBJ2-7 17 TRBD2 TRBV4-1 CASSLDGTSGSPREQYF TGCGCCAGCAGCCTAGACGGGACTAGCGGGAGTCCTAGGGAGCAGTACTTC
. TRBJ1-1 12 . TRBV11-2 CASSLERFEAFF TGTGCCAGCAGCTTAGAGCGGTTTGAAGCTTTCTTT
. TRBJ1-2 16 TRBD1 TRBV6-5 CASGSSGTGYAYGYTF TGTGCCAGCGGCTCCTCCGGGACAGGTTATGCCTATGGCTACACCTTC
once TRBJ2-5 14 . TRBV29-1 CSVEIPGAQGTQYF TGCAGCGTTGAAATCCCCGGGGCGCAAGGGACCCAGTACTTC
few TRBJ2-7 16 . TRBV7-2 CASSLGPGTGPYEQYF TGTGCCAGCAGCTTGGGGCCCGGGACGGGGCCCTACGAGCAGTACTTC
. TRBJ2-7 16 TRBD1 TRBV19 CASSMPRDRGSYEQYF TGTGCCAGCAGTATGCCCCGGGACAGGGGCTCCTACGAGCAGTACTTC
. TRBJ2-2 14 TRBD2 TRBV6-6 CASRISGGSGELFF TGTGCCAGCAGAATTAGCGGGGGGTCCGGGGAGCTGTTTTTT
. TRBJ2-2 17 . TRBV5-1 CASSLLGRTGNTGELFF TGCGCCAGCAGCTTGTTGGGGAGGACGGGGAACACCGGGGAGCTGTTTTTT
. TRBJ2-5 14 . TRBV30 CAWSHRSPTYGQYF TGTGCCTGGAGCCACAGGAGCCCCACCTACGGGCAGTACTTC
. TRBJ2-1 15 . TRBV20-1 CSARDPVMSCNEQFF TGCAGTGCTAGAGATCCAGTCATGTCCTGCAATGAGCAGTTCTTC
few TRBJ2-7 15 . TRBV20-1 CSARDLQGNGDEQYF TGCAGTGCTAGAGACTTACAGGGAAACGGCGACGAGCAGTACTTC
few TRBJ1-1 15 TRBD1 TRBV19 CASSSHRGQSTEAFF TGTGCCAGTAGTTCTCACAGGGGGCAGAGCACTGAAGCTTTCTTT
few TRBJ2-1 11 . TRBV29-1 CSVEASIGQFF TGCAGCGTTGAAGCGTCTATAGGCCAGTTCTTC
. TRBJ1-2 14 . TRBV20-1 CSARLLGLGYGYTF TGCAGTGCTAGATTGCTGGGATTAGGCTATGGCTACACCTTC
. TRBJ2-1 14 . TRBV10-3 CAISDGSRYNEQFF TGTGCCATCAGTGATGGGTCTCGCTACAATGAGCAGTTCTTC
many TRBJ1-1 10 TRBD1 TRBV29-1 CSGGNTEAFF TGCTCAGGGGGAAACACTGAAGCTTTCTTT
many TRBJ1-4 16 . TRBV12-3/TRBV12-4 CASSFESDSLTRGLFF TGTGCCAGCAGTTTTGAATCGGACAGCCTAACCAGGGGACTGTTTTTT
. TRBJ2-1 17 TRBD2 TRBV5-6 CASSSKRGIRGDNEQFF TGTGCCAGCAGCTCCAAGAGAGGGATCCGGGGGGACAATGAGCAGTTCTTC
few TRBJ2-1 16 TRBD2 TRBV6-2/TRBV6-3 CASSYLYERGTLEQFF TGTGCCAGCAGTTACCTCTATGAGCGGGGGACTTTAGAGCAGTTCTTC
. TRBJ2-2 15 . TRBV27 CATSLGHPNTGELFF TGTGCCACGTCCCTCGGCCATCCGAACACCGGGGAGCTGTTTTTT
many TRBJ2-7 13 . TRBV2 CASGLRGEGEQYF TGTGCCAGCGGCCTGCGGGGTGAGGGGGAGCAGTACTTC
many TRBJ2-3 13 . TRBV20-1 CSARITRSDTQYF TGCAGTGCTCGTATTACTAGATCTGATACGCAGTATTTT
. TRBJ2-1 17 . TRBV12-3/TRBV12-4 CASSPSLSYGSYNEQFF TGTGCCAGCAGCCCCTCCCTGAGTTATGGCTCCTACAATGAGCAGTTCTTC
few TRBJ2-2 13 . TRBV29-1 CTARAGATGELFF TGCACCGCGCGGGCAGGGGCAACCGGGGAGCTGTTTTTT
. TRBJ1-1 13 . TRBV20-1 CSAREPPKTEAFF TGCAGTGCTAGAGAACCCCCGAAGACTGAAGCTTTCTTT
. TRBJ2-2 17 TRBD2 TRBV28 CASSLGGGGAYTGELFF TGTGCCAGCAGTTTAGGAGGCGGGGGGGCCTACACCGGGGAGCTGTTTTTT
. TRBJ2-1 17 TRBD1 TRBV20-1 CSARGGLTGGPTGEQFF TGCAGTGCTAGAGGGGGGCTCACAGGGGGCCCTACCGGTGAGCAGTTCTTC
many TRBJ2-7 15 . TRBV6-6 CASSPPNRGGYEQYF TGTGCCAGCAGTCCCCCTAACAGGGGAGGTTACGAGCAGTACTTC
. TRBJ1-2 11 . TRBV5-1 CASSETDGYTF TGCGCCAGCAGCGAGACGGATGGCTACACCTTC
. TRBJ1-1 15 . TRBV4-1 CASSQERTMNTEAFF TGCGCCAGCAGCCAAGAAAGGACCATGAACACTGAAGCTTTCTTT
. TRBJ2-5 16 TRBD2 TRBV7-2 CASSARLSGARETQYF TGTGCCAGCAGCGCCCGACTAAGCGGGGCAAGGGAGACCCAGTACTTC
once TRBJ2-5 13 . TRBV4-3 CASSQERFLEQYF TGCGCCAGCAGCCAAGAACGCTTTTTAGAGCAGTACTTC